These 5 T cell receptor beta chains were all obtained from the same sample, sequenced in a study of T cells after yellow fever vaccination. Using its own MiXCR run on the 5' RACE reads, TCRdb lists one record per CDR3 protein. The data contain 500,000 to 650,000 distinct CDR3 sequences, 12% of them singletons. Sequenced material: PBMCs, taken on the day of the yellow fever booster vaccination. These receptors were obtained from a man aged 25-45 years who received the YFV17D yellow fever vaccine.

This clonotype was detected only a few times. J is TRBJ2-3 and V is TRBV7-8, with TRBD2 matching over 8 bases. Germline values: CDR1 SGHVS, CDR2 FQNEAQ. V gave up 5 bases and J gave up 0 bases; unmatched junction bases: 10. CDR3 length: 17 residues. The DNA of the CDR3 is TGTGCCAGCAGCACGGCCCGACTAGCGACTAGCACAGATACGCAGTATTTT. Encoded protein: CASSTARLATSTDTQYF.

V is TRBV5-4 and J is TRBJ2-7; no reliable D call. V was pared by 4 bases and J by 6 bases, with 11 bases between. This CDR3 contains 12 residues. The germline V gene encodes CDR1 SGHNT and CDR2 YYREEE (reference sequence). Here the CDR3 reads CASSRRMGEQYF. The CDR3 bases are TGTGCCAGCAGCAGACGGATGGGCGAGCAGTACTTC.

The chain recombines TRBV19 with TRBJ1-1, with D tentatively TRBD1 (5 bases). This CDR3 region has 13 residues. V was trimmed by 7 bases and J by 4 bases, leaving 13 bases between them. CDR1 LNHDA and CDR2 SQIVND come from the germline V gene (reference sequence). In nucleotides, the CDR3 is TGTGCCAGTAAGTATGAGGGGACCACTGAAGCTTTCTTT. This gives the protein CASKYEGTTEAFF.

This clonotype was seen only once. The V call is TRBV29-1, the J call TRBJ2-5; D is possibly TRBD2 (6 bases). CDR1 and CDR2 from the germline V gene are SQVTM and ANQGSEA. V gave up 4 bases and J gave up 5 bases, with 20 bases separating them. The CDR3 totals 15 residues. CDR3 in amino acids: CSVVVSREQGETQYF. Here the CDR3 DNA reads TGCAGCGTTGTTGTTAGTCGGGAGCAAGGGGAGACCCAGTACTTC.

This clonotype appeared a few times. The rearrangement uses TRBV4-3 and TRBJ2-3; D may correspond to TRBD1 or TRBD2 (5 bases each). The germline V gene encodes CDR1 LGHNA and CDR2 YSLEER. Deletions cut 0 bases from V and 3 bases from J, with 10 bases between. The CDR3 extends over 15 amino acids. The CDR3 DNA sequence: TGCGCCAGCAGCCAAGATAAGTGGGGGACAGATACGCAGTATTTT. This encodes CASSQDKWGTDTQYF.